This T cell receptor (beta chain) is drawn from a study of tumor-infiltrating lymphocytes in oesophageal squamous cell carcinoma. Via MiXCR, TCRdb re-called the PCR reads, giving one row per CDR3 protein. The data show about 15,000 distinct CDR3 sequences, with about 50% seen just once and roughly a sixth held by the top ten. This clonotype rates as medium-sized. CDR3 size: 14 residues. J gave up 8 bases and V 3 bases, and 10 bases lay outside the gene matches. CDR1 is SGHRS and CDR2 is YFSETQ in the germline V gene. The source is a male donor with esophageal squamous cell carcinoma. The sample was esophageal tumor tissue. The rearrangement joins TRBV5-1 to TRBJ1-2; 7 nucleotides line up with TRBD1. CDR3 in DNA: TGCGCCAGCAGCTCGCGTAGTATGACAGGGGGCTACACCTTC. This codes for CASSSRSMTGGYTF.